These 23 T cell receptor beta chains share one sample of origin, sequenced in a study of graft-versus-host responses after intestinal transplantation. Which antigens these TCRs recognize remains unknown. TCRdb's table, derived via immunoSEQ multiplex PCR, lists solely in-frame clones and lacks some. The data show over 85,000 clones, 94% seen once. Sequencing used unstimulated CD4+ T cells sorted from spleen or lymph node cells, obtained before transplant. The receptors were gathered from a human donor who was the organ donor for an intestinal transplant.

The V call is TRBV18, the J call TRBJ2-5; perhaps D is TRBD1 or TRBD2 (5 bases each). Germline CDR1 is KGHSH and CDR2 is LQKENI. The CDR3 is 16 residues long. V was pared by 3 bases and J by 3 bases, with 17 bases between. CDR3 DNA sequence: TGTGCCAGCTCACCGATCCCCCAGGGAGTTAAAGAGACCCAGTACTTC. Translated, it gives CASSPIPQGVKETQYF.

The chain combines TRBV4-2 with TRBJ1-2; 7 nucleotides align to TRBD1. Trimming took 0 bases from V and 6 from J; bases not matched to a gene: 7. The CDR3 runs 15 residues. Germline V gene data show CDR1 as LGHNA and CDR2 as YNFKEQ. CDR3 region: CASSQETRTGDGYTF. In nucleotides, the CDR3 is TGTGCCAGCAGCCAAGAGACGAGGACAGGTGATGGCTACACCTTC.

This chain links TRBV5-4 with TRBJ2-1; 10 nucleotides line up with TRBD2. This CDR3 is 15 amino acids long. V lost 2 bases to trimming and J lost 2 bases; unmatched junction nucleotides: 1. The germline gives CDR1 SGHNT, CDR2 YYREEE (reference sequence). In DNA form, the CDR3 reads TGTGCCAGCAGCTTTAGCGGGGGGACCTACAATGAGCAGTTCTTC. It is translated as CASSFSGGTYNEQFF. The variable domain in full, completed from reference TRBV5-4 and TRBJ2-1, reads ETGVTQSPTHLIKTRGQQVTLRCSSQSGHNTVSWYQQALGQGPQFIFQYYREEENGRGNFPPRFSGLQFPNYSSELNVNALELDDSALYLCASSFSGGTYNEQFFGPGTRLTVL.

The chain has TRBV2 and TRBJ1-2; D possibly corresponds to TRBD1 (5 bases). Germline V gives CDR1 SNHLY, CDR2 FYNNEI. This CDR3 has 14 amino acids. Trimming shortened V by 8 bases and J by 9 bases, and 22 bases separated the two germline ends. This CDR3 reads CASLTVGQGVSYTF. In DNA form, the CDR3 reads TGTGCCAGCCTCACGGTAGGGCAGGGTGTCAGCTACACCTTC.

This clone was seen a few times. The rearrangement joins TRBV7-6 to TRBJ1-4; tentatively, D is TRBD1 (6 bases). The CDR3 length is 15 residues. V lost 5 bases, J lost 6 bases, and 16 bases lay in between. From germline, CDR1 is SGHVS and CDR2 FNYEAQ. The DNA of the CDR3 is TGTGCCAGCAGCCTTACGGACAGAAAACATGAAAAACTGTTTTTT. Protein sequence: CASSLTDRKHEKLFF.

V usage is TRBV6-5 and J usage is TRBJ2-3; D is ambiguous. Germline CDR1 MNHEY, CDR2 SVGAGI. Trimming took off 7 bases at V and 1 base at J, with 9 bases between the two ends. This CDR3 region has 13 residues. In nucleotides, the CDR3 is TGTGCCAGCACTTCGGTAGGCACAGATACGCAGTATTTT. Protein product: CASTSVGTDTQYF.

The chain uses TRBV7-8 and TRBJ1-1; no firm D call. V was pared by 1 base and J by 1 base, with 22 bases between. Germline CDR1 is SGHVS and CDR2 is FQNEAQ. CDR3 size: 19 residues. CDR3 sequence reads: CASSLVVGRVLRENTEAFF. In DNA form, the CDR3 reads TGTGCCAGCAGCTTAGTTGTGGGTAGAGTACTACGGGAGAACACTGAAGCTTTCTTT.

The chain recombines TRBV5-4 with TRBJ2-1; 7 bases agree with TRBD1. The CDR3 is made up of 15 amino acids. With V trimmed by 6 bases and J by 7 bases, 13 bases remained unmatched. Germline V gives CDR1 SGHNT, CDR2 YYREEE (reference sequence). This CDR3 reads CASTPKSTGWNEQFF. CDR3 DNA sequence: TGTGCCAGCACCCCTAAATCGACAGGGTGGAATGAGCAGTTCTTC.

V and J are TRBV5-1 and TRBJ2-1; no definite D call. V lost 0 bases to trimming and J lost 2 bases, with 12 bases between them. Germline CDR1 SGHRS, CDR2 YFSETQ. The CDR3 extends over 16 amino acids. In DNA form, the CDR3 reads TGCGCCAGCAGCTTGGATGGAGTTGGGGCCTACAATGAGCAGTTCTTC. Its protein is CASSLDGVGAYNEQFF.

The CDR3 nucleotides are TGTGCCAGCAGTTCCGCCGGGACAGTTTCGTCCTACGAGCAGTACTTC. Protein: CASSSAGTVSSYEQYF. The genes are TRBV28 and TRBJ2-7; 7 bases map to TRBD1. Unmatched junction bases numbered 10, after V lost 4 bases and J lost 1 base. From germline, CDR1 is MDHEN and CDR2 SYDVKM. The CDR3 extends over 16 amino acids.

The rearrangement links TRBV4-1 to TRBJ1-2, with 8 bases identical to TRBD1. V was pared by 1 base and J by 5 bases, with 0 bases of the junction left unmatched. The CDR3 runs to 13 residues. Germline V CDR1 and CDR2: MGHRA, YSYEKL. CDR3 loop: CASSQGQGYGYTF. The CDR3 DNA follows: TGCGCCAGCAGCCAAGGACAGGGGTATGGCTACACCTTC.

The rearrangement links TRBV5-1 to TRBJ1-1; D remains unclear. The CDR3 runs 15 residues. The V end was cut by 0 bases, the J end by 0 bases, with 9 bases between. From germline, CDR1 is SGHRS and CDR2 YFSETQ. This chain's CDR3 is CASSLGPQVNTEAFF. The CDR3 bases are TGCGCCAGCAGCTTGGGGCCGCAGGTGAACACTGAAGCTTTCTTT.

V is TRBV6-6 and J is TRBJ2-5; D is ambiguous. Trimming removed 0 bases from V and 3 bases from J, with 8 bases in between. This CDR3 has 14 residues. CDR1 MNHNY and CDR2 SVGAGI come from the germline V gene (reference sequence). CDR3 loop: CASSYSRHKETQYF. CDR3 in DNA: TGTGCCAGCAGTTACTCGAGACATAAAGAGACCCAGTACTTC.

The chain links TRBV19 to TRBJ2-5; D gene unclear. The CDR3 spans 11 residues. V was trimmed by 4 bases and J by 3 bases, leaving 3 bases between them. Looked up from germline, CDR1 is LNHDA and CDR2 is SQIVND (reference sequence). CDR3 loop: CASSTEETQYF. As DNA, the CDR3 is TGTGCCAGTAGTACCGAAGAGACCCAGTACTTC. Full variable domain (missing parts from reference TRBV19 and TRBJ2-5): DGGITQSPKYLFRKEGQNVTLSCEQNLNHDAMYWYRQDPGQGLRLIYYSQIVNDFQKGDIAEGYSVSREKKESFPLTVTSAQKNPTAFYLCASSTEETQYFGPGTRLLVL.

The rearrangement links TRBV18 to TRBJ1-1; 7 bases are a match to TRBD1. The CDR3 is made up of 13 amino acids. After removal of 4 bases from V and 3 bases from J, the junction contained 2 bases not matched to a gene. CDR1 and CDR2 from the germline V gene are KGHSH and LQKENI. As DNA, the CDR3 is TGTGCCAGCTCACAGGGGGCGGACACTGAAGCTTTCTTT. Translated, it gives CASSQGADTEAFF.

The chain couples TRBV28 to TRBJ2-2; TRBD1 might be the D (6 bases). The CDR3 is made up of 15 amino acids. CDR1 and CDR2 (germline): MDHEN, SYDVKM. Trimming shortened V by 6 bases and J by 0 bases, and 11 bases separated the two germline ends. CDR3 in DNA: TGTGCCAGCAGCCCGGGACACCCGAACACCGGGGAGCTGTTTTTT. Encoded protein: CASSPGHPNTGELFF.

The chain combines TRBV10-3 with TRBJ2-1, with D possibly being TRBD2 (6 bases). The V gene lost 3 bases and the J gene lost 6 bases, with 18 bases spanning the gap. Germline assignment: CDR1 ENHRY and CDR2 SYGVKD. CDR3 size: 16 residues. CDR3 nucleotide sequence: TGTGCCATCAGTGAAGGAGGAGGGGTGTTGCCCAATGAGCAGTTCTTC. Residues: CAISEGGGVLPNEQFF.

The chain uses TRBV4-2 and TRBJ1-6; 9 nucleotides line up with TRBD1. Trimming took 0 bases from V and 7 from J; bases not matched to a gene: 1. Per germline, CDR1 LGHNA and CDR2 YNFKEQ. This CDR3 region has 15 residues. CDR3 in amino acids: CASSQDGTGNSPLHF. Here the CDR3 DNA reads TGTGCCAGCAGCCAAGATGGGACAGGGAATTCACCCCTCCACTTT.

This clone was seen only once. V and J are TRBV27 and TRBJ1-2; the match to TRBD1 covers 10 bases. In germline, CDR1 is MNHEY, CDR2 SMNVEV (reference sequence). The CDR3 has 14 amino acids. The J segment lost 2 bases and the V segment lost 5 bases, leaving 2 bases of the junction unmatched. The CDR3 here is CASSLGQGNYGYTF. DNA of the CDR3: TGTGCCAGCAGTCTGGGACAGGGGAACTATGGCTACACCTTC.

The chain has TRBV7-9 and TRBJ1-5; possibly TRBD1 for D (5 bases). The V gene lost 3 bases and the J gene lost 6 bases, with 12 bases spanning the gap. Per the germline V gene, CDR1 is SEHNR and CDR2 is FQNEAQ (reference sequence). The CDR3 contains 14 residues. CDR3 DNA: TGTGCCAGCAGCTTGGGGCAGGATGGTCAGCCCCAGCATTTT. Its translation is CASSLGQDGQPQHF.

This sequence joins TRBV4-1 and TRBJ1-4; D possibly corresponds to TRBD1 (5 bases). There are 16 residues in the CDR3. Germline CDR1 MGHRA, CDR2 YSYEKL. V was pared by 2 bases and J by 8 bases, with 18 bases between. The CDR3 loop is CASSQQDTPSGEKLFF. CDR3 nucleotide sequence: TGCGCCAGCAGCCAACAGGACACCCCCTCGGGCGAAAAACTGTTTTTT.

In its sample, this clone was seen once. The chain is built from TRBV29-1 and TRBJ1-4; a possible D gene is TRBD1 (6 bases). Trimming took off 5 bases at V and 5 bases at J, with 9 bases between the two ends. Germline-derived CDR1 and CDR2 are SQVTM and ANQGSEA. This CDR3 contains 12 residues. The CDR3 loop reads CSVYQGNEKLFF. For the CDR3, the DNA is TGCAGCGTTTACCAGGGGAATGAAAAACTGTTTTTT.

This chain uses TRBV7-8 with TRBJ2-6; D is perhaps TRBD2 (5 bases). CDR1 is SGHVS, CDR2 FQNEAQ, per germline. V lost 5 bases and J 2 bases, leaving 16 bases between the germline ends. The CDR3 runs to 17 residues. The CDR3 coding sequence is TGTGCCAGCAGCCCGGGGTCCTTGGGTGCTGGGGCCAACGTCCTGACTTTC. Translation: CASSPGSLGAGANVLTF.